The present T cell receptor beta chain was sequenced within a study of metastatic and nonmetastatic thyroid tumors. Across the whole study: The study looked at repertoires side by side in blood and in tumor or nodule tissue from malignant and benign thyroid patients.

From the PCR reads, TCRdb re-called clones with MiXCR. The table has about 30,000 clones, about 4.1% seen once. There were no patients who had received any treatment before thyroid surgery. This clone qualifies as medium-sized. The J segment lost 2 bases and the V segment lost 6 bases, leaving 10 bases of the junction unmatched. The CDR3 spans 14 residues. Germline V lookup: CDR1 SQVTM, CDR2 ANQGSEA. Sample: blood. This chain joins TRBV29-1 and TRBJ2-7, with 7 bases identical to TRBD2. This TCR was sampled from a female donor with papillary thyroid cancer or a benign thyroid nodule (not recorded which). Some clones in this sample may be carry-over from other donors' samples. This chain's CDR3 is CSVREPGGPYEQYF. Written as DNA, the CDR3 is TGCAGCGTCCGTGAGCCGGGAGGTCCCTACGAGCAGTACTTC.